This record covers a single T cell receptor beta chain. Its antigen remains unknown. The sample is drawn from a study of shared clonotypes between healthy human individuals. Germline V gives CDR1 SGHTA, CDR2 FQGNSA. The CDR3 length is 12 residues. The V gene lost 8 bases and the J gene lost 10 bases, with 16 bases spanning the gap. Findings of the study overall: Estimated richness was generally greater in naive than memory subsets.

Profiling relied on immunoSEQ multiplex PCR, and the TCRdb table lists in-frame clones only, not all of them. The data hold around 1.4 million clones, with around 98.5% observed a single time. Sequences were obtained from naive CD4+ T cells sorted from blood. Regarding subset: CD45RA+ positively selected. The TCR was taken from a man under 40 in good health. V and J are TRBV7-2 and TRBJ2-3; D ambiguous. CDR3 nucleotides: TGTGCCAGCGCCAGCCCAAAAAAAGCGCAGTATTTT. It is translated as CASASPKKAQYF. Supplemented by reference TRBV7-2 and TRBJ2-3, the full variable domain reads GAGVSQSPSNKVTEKGKDVELRCDPISGHTALYWYRQSLGQGLEFLIYFQGNSAPDKSGLPSDRFSAERTGGSVSTLTIQRTQQEDSAVYLCASASPKKAQYFGPGTRLTVL.